This TCR beta chain came from a study of Tregs in tolerant kidney transplant recipients. A remark on this clone: Its antigen is currently unknown.

This CDR3 contains 12 residues. The germline V gene encodes CDR1 LNHDA and CDR2 SQIVND (reference sequence). Trimming took off 1 base at V and 10 bases at J, with 8 bases between the two ends. TCRdb's table, derived via immunoSEQ multiplex PCR, lists solely in-frame clones and lacks some. The table lists approximately 47,000 clones, about 92% of them singletons. Study results and limitations: Few patients were studied, so findings need validation in larger groups. Tregs expanded with activated donor B cells seemed most donor-specific.

Related graft donors supplied nonmyeloablative bone marrow transplants, and mixed chimerism was transient. This TCR derives from a human patient who received a combined kidney and bone marrow transplant. A subset of T cells may come from the graft donor. The specimen was CD8+ T cells from blood (PBMCs), collected 12 months after the transplant. This chain links TRBV19 with TRBJ2-1; tentatively, D is TRBD1 (6 bases). CDR3 nucleotides: TGTGCCAGTAGTATAGGAGGACAGGAGCAGTTCTTC. This gives the protein CASSIGGQEQFF.